By share, the clone carrying this T cell receptor beta chain counts as medium-sized (0.01 to 0.1%). Each CDR3 protein gets one entry after TCRdb re-called the 5' RACE reads with MiXCR. In the table there are 50,000 to 80,000 distinct CDR3 sequences, less than 25% of which are singletons. Germline CDR1 DFQATT, CDR2 SNEGSKA (reference sequence). CDR3 length: 12 residues. The junction had 3 bases not matched to a gene; V was cut back by 3 bases and J by 7 bases. The chain couples TRBV20-1 to TRBJ2-1; 7 bases are shared with TRBD1. The source of this sequence is a female donor with breast cancer. What was sequenced was memory CD4+ T cells sorted from a lymph node. Described subset: memory CD4+ T cells, CD4+CD45RO+CD25-. The CDR3 loop reads CSARAGGNEQFF. The CDR3, as DNA: TGCAGTGCTAGGGCAGGGGGAAATGAGCAGTTCTTC.